This T cell receptor beta chain derives from a study of Graves' ophthalmopathy and Graves' hyperthyroidism (dated by TCRdb to 2016 to 2019). Some background on the complete study: Peripheral blood was collected at initial diagnosis, before any treatment. The study used TCR beta repertoire signatures to distinguish Graves' ophthalmopathy from Graves' hyperthyroidism and to predict progression to ophthalmopathy. In total, approximately 130 blood samples were TCR-sequenced: fewer than 50 ophthalmopathy, about 75 hyperthyroidism and some 17 hyperthyroidism-to-ophthalmopathy patients. A discovery set of 95 to 100 patients (43 ophthalmopathy, 55 to 60 stable hyperthyroidism) was enrolled to explore V-J signatures distinguishing ophthalmopathy from hyperthyroidism. An independent validation cohort was composed of 18 hyperthyroidism patients and around 15 patients who later progressed from hyperthyroidism to ophthalmopathy. In five or six hyperthyroidism patients, T-cell repertoires of thyroid tissue and blood were compared. Following sampling, methimazole starting at 30 mg daily was administered to hyperthyroidism patients, and high-dose intravenous methylprednisolone was administered to ophthalmopathy patients. For training and testing, the 100 patients in the discovery cohort were randomly divided in a 7:3 ratio.

The V end gives up 3 bases and the J end 3 bases, leaving 7 bases in the junction not matched to a gene. CDR1 is given as KGHSH and CDR2 as LQKENI, both from the germline V gene. CDR3 length: 16 amino acids, cysteine to phenylalanine. Only the CDR3 DNA stays, 48 bases, in frame from base 1. Hyperthyroidism was defined as stable when no progression to ophthalmopathy occurred within 18 months of follow-up. Hyperthyroidism patients were newly diagnosed, were aged 18 to 65 years, and had a disease duration under 2 months. Patients with other autoimmune diseases, uncontrolled infections, pregnancy or lactation were excluded from the study. Diagnosis relied on clinical symptoms, serum thyroxine, TRAb, thyroid ultrasound and orbital computed tomography. Using Ficoll-Paque density gradient centrifugation, PBMCs were isolated from 8.5 to 10 ml of fresh peripheral blood. Total RNA was extracted using Trizol reagent, and RNA quality was checked on an Agilent 2100 Bioanalyzer.

What the research found in general, with its limitations: In validation, the model predicted ophthalmopathy progression with about 70% sensitivity and 72.22% specificity; approximately 12 predicted patients were CT-confirmed with GO in a median of around 6 months. Sample size was not statistically predetermined, and group allocation was not concealed from the investigators. Ophthalmopathy was separated from stable hyperthyroidism by the 13-signature model with about 89% sensitivity and about 83% specificity in cross-validation and with 80%/75% in the test set. Most expanded thyroid clonotypes with frequency above 0.001 were also detected in blood, suggesting blood repertoires may reflect the thyroid immune response.

On this clonotype itself: It lacks a known antigen. No qualities accompany the bases; no much larger clone lies one base away.

For repertoire sequencing, the TCR beta CDR3 regions were amplified from RNA transcripts. A first-round RT-PCR used HTBI primers with the Qiagen OneStep RT-PCR kit, followed by a second-round multiplex PCR, size selection and purification. Libraries were sequenced on an Illumina HiSeq2000 using paired-end 100 bp reads. The original pipeline was this. SOAPnuke was used to process the reads, removing any read that contained adapters or uncalled bases, had a mean Phred below 15, or lacked an exact match to the constant primer or identifier. COPE v1.2.5 was used to merge high-quality paired reads. Clonotypes were defined as unique nucleotide sequences and were aligned to IMGT TRB V, D and J references using MiTCR v1.1. The analysis was limited to V-J combinations with a frequency above 0.0001, which together covered more than 99% of repertoires. For each V-J combination, a TCR clonal expansion and chaos score was defined as the ratio of F50 clonal expansion to chaos observed in the TCRdist matrix. Features were reduced by Welch's t-statistics and random forest to some 13 V-J combinations, which fed a naive Bayes classifier. Thyroid-blood repertoire similarity was quantified with the Morisita-Horn index. TCRdb itself trimmed the public reads at Q25 with fastp, ran MiXCR and retained productive beta chains. Every distinct CDR3 protein forms one entry, paired with its most common genes and DNA. The V and J calls and clone size are TCRdb's, not the authors'. The sample table contains hundreds of thousands of distinct CDR3 sequences; only one count was recorded for roughly 21% of them. The top ten clonotypes cover roughly 3.2% of the sample.

The sequence links TRBV18 to TRBJ1-5, and 8 junctional nucleotides match TRBD1. The specimen was peripheral blood. The TCR sequence derives from a young woman with stable Graves' hyperthyroidism. Donor details come from another sample of the same person, matched by shared clones. The nucleotide sequence is TGTGCCAGCTCACCGCAACAGGGGGGCCACAATCAGCCCCAGCATTTT. It encodes CASSPQQGGHNQPQHF.